Below are 2 T cell receptor beta chains sequenced from a single sample in a study of T cells in localized non-small cell lung cancer. Measured with immunoSEQ multiplex PCR; TCRdb has only the in-frame clones, and not every one. Of tens of thousands of clones listed, about 90% are singletons. The sample consisted of peripheral blood, taken before any cancer treatment. The receptors were gathered from a man aged 40-75 years with stage I squamous cell lung carcinoma.

The genes are TRBV5-1 and TRBJ2-1, with 7 bases fitting TRBD2. J was trimmed by 5 bases and V by 4 bases; bases with no gene match: 6. The CDR3 totals 14 residues. CDR1 SGHRS and CDR2 YFSETQ come from the germline V gene. CDR3 in amino acids: CASSVTGGNNEQFF. CDR3 coding DNA: TGCGCCAGCAGCGTCACGGGAGGAAACAATGAGCAGTTCTTC.

V usage is TRBV11-3 and J usage is TRBJ1-3, with D tentatively TRBD1 (5 bases). The length of the CDR3 is 13 residues. V lost 3 bases, J lost 3 bases, and 6 bases lay in between. The germline V gene encodes CDR1 SGHNT and CDR2 YENEEA. The CDR3 DNA follows: TGTGCCAGCAGCTTGGGACTTGGAAACACCATATATTTT. Translation gives CASSLGLGNTIYF. The full variable domain, in which reference TRBV11-3 and TRBJ1-3 provide the parts outside the CDR3, is EAGVVQSPRYKIIEKKQPVAFWCNPISGHNTLYWYLQNLGQGPELLIRYENEEAVDDSQLPKDRFSAERLKGVDSTLKIQPAELGDSAVYLCASSLGLGNTIYFGEGSWLTVV.